The next 7 T cell receptor beta chains were all read from a single sample in a study of Graves' ophthalmopathy and Graves' hyperthyroidism. Beta-chain TCR CDR3 regions were amplified from RNA transcripts. The library came from an HTBI-primed first-round RT-PCR and a second-round multiplex PCR. TCRdb redid the calling of the multiplex PCR reads with MiXCR, one entry per CDR3 protein. The sample consists of 580,000 or so distinct CDR3 sequences, roughly 39% of them appearing once. The specimen was peripheral blood or thyroid tissue (not recorded which). The receptors were sampled from an adult man with Graves' hyperthyroidism.

This sequence joins TRBV7-9 and TRBJ2-3; weak D call: TRBD2 (5 bases). CDR1 is SEHNR, CDR2 FQNEAQ, per germline (reference sequence). With 4 bases removed from V and 4 bases from J, the gap between germline ends came to 12 bases. This CDR3 has 14 amino acids. As DNA, the CDR3 is TGTGCCAGCAGCTCCCGGGCGAGGGCAGATACGCAGTATTTT. Translating gives CASSSRARADTQYF.

This clonotype has a handful of counts. A clone one base away is much larger, so this may be a read error. The chain is built from TRBV20-1 and TRBJ1-1; 7 bases line up with TRBD1. The CDR3 runs 14 residues. The germline V gene has CDR1 DFQATT and CDR2 SNEGSKA (reference sequence). After removal of 6 bases from V and 5 bases from J, the junction contained 12 bases not matched to a gene. In DNA, the CDR3 is TGCAGTGCGAAAGAGACAGGGCCCTCGACTGAAGCTTTCTTT. This codes for CSAKETGPSTEAFF.

This clonotype was observed at least ten times. The chain couples TRBV20-1 to TRBJ1-5; D is possibly TRBD1 (5 bases). The germline V gene encodes CDR1 DFQATT and CDR2 SNEGSKA (reference sequence). Between the trimmed V and J ends, which lost 5 bases and 5 bases, there was a span of 10 bases. CDR3 length: 12 amino acids. CDR3 residues: CSAGGRYQPQHF. The CDR3 region has the DNA TGCAGTGCTGGGGGACGGTATCAGCCCCAGCATTTT.

This clonotype was observed at least ten times. In DNA form, the CDR3 reads TGTGCCAGCAGCTTTCCTCCCGGGGAGCTGTTTTTT. Protein: CASSFPPGELFF. The chain carries TRBV7-2 and TRBJ2-2; D remains unclear. The CDR3 is 12 amino acids. Germline CDR1 is SGHTA and CDR2 is FQGNSA. Trimming shortened V by 3 bases and J by 6 bases, and 5 bases separated the two germline ends.

This rearrangement joins TRBV30 to TRBJ1-2, with D perhaps matching TRBD1 (6 bases). The CDR3 consists of 12 residues. Germline V gene data show CDR1 as GTSNPN and CDR2 as SVGIG (reference sequence). The V end was cut by 1 base, the J end by 6 bases, with 9 bases between. The CDR3 protein is CAWSGGGDGYTF. The CDR3 bases are TGTGCCTGGAGTGGGGGGGGCGATGGCTACACCTTC.

This clonotype was observed many times. The chain uses TRBV7-8 and TRBJ1-2; 7 bases are shared with TRBD1. J gave up 6 bases and V 1 base, and 14 bases lay outside the gene matches. The CDR3 is made up of 17 amino acids. Germline CDR1 and CDR2: SGHVS and FQNEAQ. This CDR3 is CASSLVLTGVMGDGYTF. CDR3 DNA: TGTGCCAGCAGCTTAGTCCTTACAGGGGTTATGGGCGATGGCTACACCTTC.

This chain links TRBV20-1 with TRBJ2-7, with D possibly TRBD2 on 7 matching bases. The CDR3 consists of 14 residues. Deletions cut 6 bases from V and 2 bases from J, with 17 bases between. Germline-derived CDR1 and CDR2 are DFQATT and SNEGSKA (reference sequence). CDR3 nucleotides: TGCAGTGCCCAACAGGGAGGGAAGACCTACGAGCAGTACTTC. Encoded protein: CSAQQGGKTYEQYF.